This TCR beta chain is drawn from a study of cytotoxic CD8 clonotypes in ibrutinib-treated CLL. Study-level background: Included were approximately ten relapsed/refractory and about 15 treatment-naive patients, of whom some 17 were IGHV unmutated. Response sampling occurred after a median about 12 months of treatment (range 6 to 36). Whole-study findings and limits: Contraction or stability on treatment was seen for public clonotypes, which were uncommon.

Concerning this clone: The antigen is unknown.

Targeted sequencing depth ranged from 1 in 200,000 to 1 in 1 million T cells. The assay was immunoSEQ multiplex PCR, and TCRdb's table has in-frame clones only and misses some. The profile covers about 140,000 clones, with 70% to 85% appearing a single time and 25% to 30% taken by the ten largest. This CDR3 region has 13 residues. V lost 4 bases and J 1 base, leaving 7 bases between the germline ends. The V gene's germline CDR1 is MNHEY and CDR2 SVGAGI. J is TRBJ1-1 and V is TRBV6-5; D call uncertain. This specimen was PBMCs, taken after 12 months of ibrutinib treatment. The origin of this receptor is a human donor with chronic lymphocytic leukemia. In DNA, the CDR3 is TGTGCCAGCAGTTTCCGACCGAACACTGAAGCTTTCTTT. Encoded protein: CASSFRPNTEAFF.